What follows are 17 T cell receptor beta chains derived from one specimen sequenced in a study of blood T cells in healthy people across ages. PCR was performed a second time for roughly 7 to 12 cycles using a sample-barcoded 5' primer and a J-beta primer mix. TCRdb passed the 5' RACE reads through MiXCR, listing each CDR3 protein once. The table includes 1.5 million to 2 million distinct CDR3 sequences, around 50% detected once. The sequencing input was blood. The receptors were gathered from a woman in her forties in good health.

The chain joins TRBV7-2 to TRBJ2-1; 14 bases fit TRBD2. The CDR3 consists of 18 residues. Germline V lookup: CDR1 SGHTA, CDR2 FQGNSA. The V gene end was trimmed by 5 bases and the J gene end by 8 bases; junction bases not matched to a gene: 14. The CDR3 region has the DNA TGTGCCAGCAGCCCAAAACCGGGGACTAGCGGGGGTGCCCATGAGCAGTTCTTC. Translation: CASSPKPGTSGGAHEQFF.

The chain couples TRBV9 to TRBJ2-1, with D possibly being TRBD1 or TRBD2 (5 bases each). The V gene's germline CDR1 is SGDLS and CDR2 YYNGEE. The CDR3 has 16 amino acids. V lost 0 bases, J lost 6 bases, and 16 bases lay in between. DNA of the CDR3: TGTGCCAGCAGCGTAGATCCGGGGCCGGACTTCAATGAGCAGTTCTTC. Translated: CASSVDPGPDFNEQFF.

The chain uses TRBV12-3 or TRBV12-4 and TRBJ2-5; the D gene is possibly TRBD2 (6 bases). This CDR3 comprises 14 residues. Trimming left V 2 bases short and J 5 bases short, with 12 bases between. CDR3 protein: CASSLRGGTETQYF. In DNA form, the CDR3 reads TGTGCCAGCAGTTTACGTGGAGGGACGGAGACCCAGTACTTC.

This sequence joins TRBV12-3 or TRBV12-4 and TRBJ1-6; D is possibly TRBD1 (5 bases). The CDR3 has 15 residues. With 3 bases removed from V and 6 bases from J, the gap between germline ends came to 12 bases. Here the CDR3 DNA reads TGTGCCAGCAGTTTCGATCGCGGGGGTAATTCACCCCTCCACTTT. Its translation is CASSFDRGGNSPLHF.

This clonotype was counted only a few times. CDR3 amino acids: CASSQDLTGVYEQYF. As DNA, the CDR3 is TGCGCCAGCAGCCAAGATTTGACAGGGGTGTACGAGCAGTACTTC. The chain recombines TRBV4-3 with TRBJ2-5; 8 positions agree with TRBD1. The J call may not be correct, given that the DNA end is closer to TRBJ2-7. The CDR3 consists of 15 residues. Looked up from germline, CDR1 is LGHNA and CDR2 is YSLEER.

CDR3 residues: CSANLRAGDTEAFF. The CDR3 DNA reads TGCAGTGCTAATCTCAGGGCGGGGGACACTGAAGCTTTCTTT. The chain has TRBV20-1 and TRBJ1-1, with D possibly TRBD1 on 5 matching bases. The CDR3 is made up of 14 amino acids. Germline lookup yields CDR1 DFQATT and CDR2 SNEGSKA (reference sequence). Trimming took off 4 bases at V and 3 bases at J, with 15 bases between the two ends.

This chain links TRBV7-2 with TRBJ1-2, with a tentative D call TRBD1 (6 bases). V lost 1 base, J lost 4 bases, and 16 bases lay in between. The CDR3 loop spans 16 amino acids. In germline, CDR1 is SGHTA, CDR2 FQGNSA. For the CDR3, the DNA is TGTGCCAGCAGCTTAGGGCCTCCGGGGGGCGGCTATGGCTACACCTTC. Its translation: CASSLGPPGGGYGYTF.

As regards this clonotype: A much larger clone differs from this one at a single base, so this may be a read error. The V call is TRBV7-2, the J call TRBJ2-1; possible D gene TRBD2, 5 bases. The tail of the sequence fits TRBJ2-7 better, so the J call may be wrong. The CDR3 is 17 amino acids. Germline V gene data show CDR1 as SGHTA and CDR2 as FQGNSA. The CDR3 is CASSSGSAGLTYNEQYF. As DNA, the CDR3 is TGTGCCAGCAGCTCAGGTAGCGCGGGTCTCACCTACAATGAGCAGTACTTC.

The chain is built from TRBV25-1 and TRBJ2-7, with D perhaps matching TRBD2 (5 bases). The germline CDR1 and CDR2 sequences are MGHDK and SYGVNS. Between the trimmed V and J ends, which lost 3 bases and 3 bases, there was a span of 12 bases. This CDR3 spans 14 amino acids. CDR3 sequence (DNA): TGTGCCAGCAGTGATACGGGAAGAGGCTACGAGCAGTACTTC. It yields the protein CASSDTGRGYEQYF.

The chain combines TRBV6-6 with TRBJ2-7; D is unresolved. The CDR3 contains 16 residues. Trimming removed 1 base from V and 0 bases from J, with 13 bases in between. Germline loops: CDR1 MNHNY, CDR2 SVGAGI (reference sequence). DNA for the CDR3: TGTGCCAGCAGTTACTTGGCTGTTTCCAGCTCCTACGAGCAGTACTTC. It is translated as CASSYLAVSSSYEQYF.

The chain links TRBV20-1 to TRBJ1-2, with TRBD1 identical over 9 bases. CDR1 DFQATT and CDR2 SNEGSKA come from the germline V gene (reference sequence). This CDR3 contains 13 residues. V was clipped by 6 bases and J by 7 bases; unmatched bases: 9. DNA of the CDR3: TGCAGTGCCCGGGGACAGGGATGGGGTGGCTACACCTTC. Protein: CSARGQGWGGYTF.

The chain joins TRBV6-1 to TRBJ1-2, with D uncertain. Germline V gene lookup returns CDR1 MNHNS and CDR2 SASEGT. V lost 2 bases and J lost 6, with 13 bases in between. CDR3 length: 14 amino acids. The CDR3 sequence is CASSENSLSNGYTF. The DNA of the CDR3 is TGTGCCAGCAGTGAAAACAGTTTGTCAAATGGCTACACCTTC.

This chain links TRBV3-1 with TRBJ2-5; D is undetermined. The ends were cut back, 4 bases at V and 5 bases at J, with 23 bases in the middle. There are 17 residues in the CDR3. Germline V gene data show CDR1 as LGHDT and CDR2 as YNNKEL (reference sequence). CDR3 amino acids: CASSLPLHRSPGETQYF. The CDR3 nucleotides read TGTGCCAGCAGCCTCCCCTTACACCGTTCCCCCGGGGAGACCCAGTACTTC.

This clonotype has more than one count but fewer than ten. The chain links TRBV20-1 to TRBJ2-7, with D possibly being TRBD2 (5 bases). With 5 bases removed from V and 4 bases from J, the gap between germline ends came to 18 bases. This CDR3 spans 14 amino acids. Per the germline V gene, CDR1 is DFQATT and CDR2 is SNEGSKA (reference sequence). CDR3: CSAHRGFGDYEQYF. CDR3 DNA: TGCAGTGCTCACCGGGGTTTCGGAGATTACGAGCAGTACTTC.

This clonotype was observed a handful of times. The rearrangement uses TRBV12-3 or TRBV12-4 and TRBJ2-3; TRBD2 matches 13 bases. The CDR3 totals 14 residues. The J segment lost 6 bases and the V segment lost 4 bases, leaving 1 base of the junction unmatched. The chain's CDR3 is CASSWTSGGDTQYF. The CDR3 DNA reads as TGTGCCAGCAGTTGGACTAGCGGGGGTGATACGCAGTATTTT.

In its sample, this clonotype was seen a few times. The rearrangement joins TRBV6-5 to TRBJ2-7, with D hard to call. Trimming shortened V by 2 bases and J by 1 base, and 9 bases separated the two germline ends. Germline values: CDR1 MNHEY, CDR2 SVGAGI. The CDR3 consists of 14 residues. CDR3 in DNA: TGTGCCAGCAGTTACACCCAATCGTCCTACGAGCAGTACTTC. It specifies CASSYTQSSYEQYF.

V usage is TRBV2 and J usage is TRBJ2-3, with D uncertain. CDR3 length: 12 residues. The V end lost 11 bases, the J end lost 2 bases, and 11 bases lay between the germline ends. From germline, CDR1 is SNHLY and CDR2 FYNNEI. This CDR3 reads CARLGITDTQYF. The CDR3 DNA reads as TGTGCCCGTCTCGGAATCACAGATACGCAGTATTTT.